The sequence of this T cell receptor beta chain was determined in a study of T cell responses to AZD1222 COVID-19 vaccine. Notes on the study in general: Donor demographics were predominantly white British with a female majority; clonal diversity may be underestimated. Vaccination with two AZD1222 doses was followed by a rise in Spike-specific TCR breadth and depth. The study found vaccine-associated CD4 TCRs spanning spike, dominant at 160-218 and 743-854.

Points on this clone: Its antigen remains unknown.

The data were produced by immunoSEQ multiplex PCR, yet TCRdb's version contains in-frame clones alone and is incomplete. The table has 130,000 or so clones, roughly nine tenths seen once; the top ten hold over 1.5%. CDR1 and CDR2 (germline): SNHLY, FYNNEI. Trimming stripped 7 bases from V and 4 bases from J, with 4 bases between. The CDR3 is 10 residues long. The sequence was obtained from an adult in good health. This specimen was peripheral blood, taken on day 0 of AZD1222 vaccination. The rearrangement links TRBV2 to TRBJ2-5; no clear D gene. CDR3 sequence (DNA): TGTGCCAGCAAGGCAGAGACCCAGTACTTC. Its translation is CASKAETQYF.